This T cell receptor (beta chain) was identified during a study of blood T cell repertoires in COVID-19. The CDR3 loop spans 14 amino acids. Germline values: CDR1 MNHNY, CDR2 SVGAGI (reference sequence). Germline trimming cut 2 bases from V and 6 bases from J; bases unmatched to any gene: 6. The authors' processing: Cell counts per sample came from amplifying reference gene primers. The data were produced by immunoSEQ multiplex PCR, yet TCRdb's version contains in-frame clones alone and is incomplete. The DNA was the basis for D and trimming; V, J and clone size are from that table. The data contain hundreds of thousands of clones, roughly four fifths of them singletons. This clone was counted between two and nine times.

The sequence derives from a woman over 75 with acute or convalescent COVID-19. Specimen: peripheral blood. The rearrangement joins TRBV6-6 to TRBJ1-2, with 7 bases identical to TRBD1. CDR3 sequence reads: CASSYGTVSDGYTF. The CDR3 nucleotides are TGTGCCAGCAGTTACGGGACAGTTTCGGATGGCTACACCTTC.